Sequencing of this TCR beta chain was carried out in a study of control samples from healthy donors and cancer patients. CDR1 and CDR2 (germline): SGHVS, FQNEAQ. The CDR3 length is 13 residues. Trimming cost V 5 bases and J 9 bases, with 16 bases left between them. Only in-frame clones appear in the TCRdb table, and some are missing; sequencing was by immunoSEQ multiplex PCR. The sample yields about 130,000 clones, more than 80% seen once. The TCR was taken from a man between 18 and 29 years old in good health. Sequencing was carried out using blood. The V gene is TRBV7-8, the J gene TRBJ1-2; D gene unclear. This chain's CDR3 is CASSQWNFTSYTF. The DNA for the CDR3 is TGTGCCAGCAGCCAGTGGAATTTTACGAGCTACACCTTC.